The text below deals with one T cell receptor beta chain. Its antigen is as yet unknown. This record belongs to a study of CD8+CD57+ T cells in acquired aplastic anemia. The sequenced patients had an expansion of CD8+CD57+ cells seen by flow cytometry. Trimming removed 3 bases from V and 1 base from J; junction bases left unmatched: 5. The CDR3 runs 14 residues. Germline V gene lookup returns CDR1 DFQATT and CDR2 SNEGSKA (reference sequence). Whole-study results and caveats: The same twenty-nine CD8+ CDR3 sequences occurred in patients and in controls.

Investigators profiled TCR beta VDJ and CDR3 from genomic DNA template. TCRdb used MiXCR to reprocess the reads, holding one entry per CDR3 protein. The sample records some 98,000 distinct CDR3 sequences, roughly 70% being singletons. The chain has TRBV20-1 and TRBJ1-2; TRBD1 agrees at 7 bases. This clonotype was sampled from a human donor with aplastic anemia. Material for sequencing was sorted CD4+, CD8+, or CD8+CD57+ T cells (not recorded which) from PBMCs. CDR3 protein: CSASLQGVNYGYTF. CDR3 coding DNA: TGCAGTGCTAGTCTTCAGGGGGTTAACTATGGCTACACCTTC.